This record looks at one TCR beta chain sequence and its context. Antigen specificity is unknown. This CDR3 is built from 15 residues. Germline V gives CDR1 LNHDA, CDR2 SQIVND (reference sequence). The sample comes from a study of tumor-infiltrating lymphocytes in primary liver carcinoma. Findings of the study overall: Tumors had a top-250-clone fraction that was significantly higher than blood (p = 0.039). Lesser overlap characterized tumor-adjacent and tumor-blood pairs relative to tumor region pairs.

Unsorted bulk tissue (roughly 20-31 mg) underwent RNA and DNA co-extraction. The input was approximately 500 ng total RNA; TCR beta cDNA was made from it with a constant-region primer. The TCR beta library was amplified through three nested multiplex PCR rounds in a modified ARM-PCR procedure. Two initial PCR rounds of about 9 cycles each paired TRBV1-TRBV30 forward primers with a C-beta reverse primer. TCRdb ran MiXCR on the multiplex PCR reads and lists one entry per CDR3 protein. The sample lists 110,000 or so distinct CDR3 sequences, roughly 80% occurring once. Material for sequencing was liver tumor tissue from sampling region 3. Subset: tumor region T3, left-lateral pole. The V and J genes are TRBV19 and TRBJ1-5, with no clear D. Gene TRBJ2-3 matches the end of the DNA better, so the J call may be wrong. The source is a man in his forties with primary liver carcinoma and hepatitis B virus infection. The CDR3 DNA follows: TGTGCCAGTAGTTTGTCAAAGCTCGGCAATCAGCCCCAGTATTTT. This codes for CASSLSKLGNQPQYF.